These 30 T cell receptor beta chains came from one sample sequenced in a study of CD8+ T cells in alopecia areata. Documented treatment: oral pan-JAK inhibitor, 5-10 mg twice daily. Extracted RNA was reverse transcribed, and the resulting cDNA served as sequencing template. Clones were read by immunoSEQ multiplex PCR, and TCRdb kept only the in-frame ones, dropping some. Here the sample spans about 110,000 clones, around 53% being singletons. The sample here was CD8+ T cells sorted from blood, taken at week 24, from a patient treated with tofacitinib. These receptors came from a human donor with alopecia areata.

Notes on this clone: One junction end does not reproduce the germline sequence, and a read error may be involved. This same CDR3 is encoded by further DNA sequences in the sample. The V call is TRBV4-1, the J call TRBJ2-5, with 7 nucleotides matching TRBD2. This CDR3 comprises 16 residues. Germline CDR1 MGHRA, CDR2 YSYEKL. CDR3 bases: TGCGCCAGCAGCCAAGTGCTCGGGGAGGGAAAAGAGACACAGTACTTC. Its translation is CASSQVLGEGKETQYF.

The chain links TRBV11-2 to TRBJ2-5; D gene ambiguous. The CDR3 consists of 13 residues. Trimming shortened V by 3 bases and J by 3 bases, and 8 bases separated the two germline ends. Germline lookup yields CDR1 SGHAT and CDR2 FQNNGV. CDR3 sequence (DNA): TGTGCCAGCAGCTTCAGTTACGAAGAGACCCAGTACTTC. Residues: CASSFSYEETQYF.

This clone has only a few counts. The chain combines TRBV5-1 with TRBJ2-5; perhaps TRBD1 as D (5 bases). Trimming stripped 2 bases from V and 1 base from J, with 12 bases between. Germline V gives CDR1 SGHRS, CDR2 YFSETQ. This CDR3 comprises 15 residues. The CDR3 nucleotides are TGCGCCAGCAGCTTTCTTCAGGGTACCCAAGAGACCCAGTACTTC. Its protein product is CASSFLQGTQETQYF.

The chain is built from TRBV13 and TRBJ2-5, with 8 bases identical to TRBD1. The CDR3 is made up of 13 amino acids. V shed 0 bases and J 13 bases; nucleotides not matched to a gene: 7. Germline V gives CDR1 PRHDT, CDR2 FYEKMQ (reference sequence). The CDR3 protein is CASSLGGQARPYF. The CDR3 DNA reads as TGTGCCAGCAGCTTAGGGGGACAGGCCCGTCCGTACTTC.

The rearrangement links TRBV13 to TRBJ1-1; perhaps TRBD1 as D (5 bases). The CDR3 runs 14 residues. Germline V gene lookup returns CDR1 PRHDT and CDR2 FYEKMQ (reference sequence). Trimming pared 3 bases from V and 1 base from J, leaving 9 bases between. CDR3 amino acids: CASSLVRENTEAFF. DNA of the CDR3: TGTGCCAGCAGCTTGGTCAGGGAGAACACTGAAGCTTTCTTT.

This clone was seen only once. V usage is TRBV12-5 and J usage is TRBJ1-1; 7 bases match TRBD1. Germline lookup yields CDR1 LGHNT and CDR2 FRNRAP. The V and J ends lost 3 bases and 1 base, in that order; junction bases with no gene match: 2. The length of the CDR3 is 14 residues. CDR3 loop: CASGFRDRNTEAFF. Written as DNA, the CDR3 is TGTGCTAGTGGTTTCCGGGACAGGAACACTGAAGCTTTCTTT.

This clone was detected only a few times. The chain uses TRBV10-3 and TRBJ2-1; 10 nucleotides agree with TRBD1. The germline gives CDR1 ENHRY, CDR2 SYGVKD. The junction had 6 bases not matched to a gene; V was cut back by 8 bases and J by 5 bases. This CDR3 spans 14 amino acids. As DNA, the CDR3 is TGTGCCATCGAGGGACAGGGGATAAACAATGAGCAGTTCTTC. This gives the protein CAIEGQGINNEQFF.

Only a few counts were recorded for this clone. This rearrangement joins TRBV6-5 to TRBJ2-7, with 7 bases aligning to TRBD1. CDR3 length equals 13 residues. Germline V gives CDR1 MNHEY, CDR2 SVGAGI. The V and J ends lost 2 bases and 6 bases, in that order; junction bases with no gene match: 4. In nucleotides, the CDR3 is TGTGCCAGCAGTTACCGGACAGGAGGCGAGCAGTACTTC. Its translation is CASSYRTGGEQYF.

The rearrangement links TRBV27 to TRBJ2-2, with a weak D call TRBD2 (6 bases). The CDR3 contains 15 residues. Germline lookup yields CDR1 MNHEY and CDR2 SMNVEV (reference sequence). V was trimmed by 5 bases and J by 1 base, leaving 11 bases between them. The CDR3 here is CASSLGTGNTGELFF. The CDR3 region has the DNA TGTGCCAGCAGTCTCGGGACTGGGAACACCGGGGAGCTGTTTTTT.

The chain recombines TRBV2 with TRBJ1-2; 8 bases are shared with TRBD1. V lost 8 bases to trimming and J lost 7 bases; unmatched junction nucleotides: 12. From germline, CDR1 is SNHLY and CDR2 FYNNEI. The CDR3 contains 14 residues. CDR3 sequence: CASPGDAGTGGYTF. In nucleotides, the CDR3 is TGTGCCAGCCCTGGGGATGCAGGGACAGGTGGCTACACCTTC.

The chain is built from TRBV4-2 and TRBJ2-5; 12 nucleotides line up with TRBD2. V lost 2 bases and J lost 4; bases outside the gene matches: 11. Germline lookup yields CDR1 LGHNA and CDR2 YNFKEQ. The CDR3 sequence is 18 residues long. CDR3 bases: TGTGCCAGCAGCCAAATCACCGAGTCTAGCGGGGGGGTAGAGACCCAGTACTTC. It encodes CASSQITESSGGVETQYF.

The chain is built from TRBV29-1 and TRBJ2-5; the match to TRBD2 covers 7 bases. Trimming cost V 7 bases and J 7 bases; bases outside gene matches: 12. Germline V lookup: CDR1 SQVTM, CDR2 ANQGSEA. This CDR3 region has 13 residues. CDR3 region: CSERDYHTGTQYF. The CDR3 coding sequence is TGCAGCGAAAGGGACTACCATACCGGGACCCAGTACTTC.

This chain links TRBV29-1 with TRBJ2-7; D is possibly TRBD1 or TRBD2 (5 bases each). The CDR3 sequence is 11 residues long. Germline CDR1 and CDR2: SQVTM and ANQGSEA. V gave up 6 bases and J gave up 3 bases, with 9 bases separating them. CDR3 residues: CSVGDVYEQYF. CDR3 DNA sequence: TGCAGCGTGGGGGACGTCTACGAGCAGTACTTC.

This clone was counted a few times. V and J are TRBV30 and TRBJ2-1; 7 positions match TRBD2. This CDR3 comprises 14 residues. With V trimmed by 3 bases and J by 7 bases, 9 bases remained unmatched. Germline CDR1 and CDR2: GTSNPN and SVGIG (reference sequence). The DNA for the CDR3 is TGTGCCTGGAGGACGACCTGGGGGGGAAATGAGCAGTTCTTC. Translation: CAWRTTWGGNEQFF.

This rearrangement joins TRBV13 to TRBJ1-6, with D unresolved. Per germline, CDR1 PRHDT and CDR2 FYEKMQ (reference sequence). The V end was cut by 4 bases, the J end by 9 bases, with 7 bases between. The CDR3 extends over 12 amino acids. This CDR3 is CASSYSLSPLHF. DNA of the CDR3: TGTGCCAGCAGCTATTCCCTTTCACCCCTCCACTTT.

This sequence joins TRBV30 and TRBJ2-3; no definite D call. V gave up 0 bases and J gave up 8 bases, with 3 bases separating them. In germline, CDR1 is GTSNPN, CDR2 SVGIG (reference sequence). The CDR3 covers 10 residues. CDR3 sequence reads: CAWSVGTQYF. CDR3 nucleotide sequence: TGTGCCTGGAGTGTCGGTACGCAGTATTTT.

The chain recombines TRBV2 with TRBJ2-7; unclear D gene. Trimming stripped 1 base from V and 4 bases from J, with 11 bases between. Germline assignment: CDR1 SNHLY and CDR2 FYNNEI. There are 14 residues in the CDR3. DNA of the CDR3: TGTGCCAGCAGTGAAGGTATGGCAGCGTACGAGCAGTACTTC. It yields the protein CASSEGMAAYEQYF.

The chain joins TRBV30 to TRBJ2-7; TRBD1 matches 11 bases. J gave up 2 bases and V 0 bases, and 3 bases lay outside the gene matches. CDR1 and CDR2 from the germline V gene are GTSNPN and SVGIG (reference sequence). The CDR3 has 15 amino acids. CDR3 in amino acids: CAWSVGTGGTYEQYF. In nucleotides, the CDR3 is TGTGCCTGGAGTGTCGGGACAGGGGGTACCTACGAGCAGTACTTC.

This clone was recorded once. This chain joins TRBV9 and TRBJ2-2; D ambiguous. The germline V gene encodes CDR1 SGDLS and CDR2 YYNGEE. V lost 1 base, J lost 0 bases, and 1 base lay in between. The CDR3 sequence is 13 residues long. CDR3 sequence: CASSVTNTGELFF. CDR3 nucleotide sequence: TGTGCCAGCAGCGTAACGAACACCGGGGAGCTGTTTTTT. The whole variable domain, filled in from reference TRBV9 and TRBJ2-2, reads DSGVTQTPKHLITATGQRVTLRCSPRSGDLSVYWYQQSLDQGLQFLIQYYNGEERAKGNILERFSAQQFPDLHSELNLSSLELGDSALYFCASSVTNTGELFFGEGSRLTVL.

The chain links TRBV30 to TRBJ2-2, with D perhaps being TRBD1 or TRBD2 (6 bases each). With 2 bases removed from V and 6 bases from J, the gap between germline ends came to 19 bases. The CDR3 loop spans 16 amino acids. CDR1 and CDR2 from the germline V gene are GTSNPN and SVGIG (reference sequence). Here the CDR3 DNA reads TGTGCCTGGAGTCGATCGACAGGACTAATGGCCGGGGAGCTGTTTTTT. Amino acids: CAWSRSTGLMAGELFF.

The V gene is TRBV13, the J gene TRBJ1-6, with D perhaps TRBD1 (5 bases). This CDR3 has 14 residues. Germline values: CDR1 PRHDT, CDR2 FYEKMQ (reference sequence). V was cut by 1 base and J by 6 bases, with 7 bases left in between. CDR3 residues: CASSLVGVNSPLHF. CDR3 bases: TGTGCCAGCAGCTTAGTAGGGGTTAATTCACCCCTCCACTTT.

The chain carries TRBV13 and TRBJ2-3; possibly TRBD1 for D (5 bases). Trimming shortened V by 2 bases and J by 5 bases, and 14 bases separated the two germline ends. The CDR3 has 15 residues. Germline CDR1 reads PRHDT; CDR2 reads FYEKMQ (reference sequence). The CDR3 sequence: CASSLRGLGIDTQYF. Written as DNA, the CDR3 is TGTGCCAGCAGCTTAAGGGGATTGGGGATAGATACGCAGTATTTT.

This clone showed up just once. The rearrangement links TRBV13 to TRBJ2-5; unclear D gene. V dropped 1 base and J dropped 3 bases, with 9 bases sitting between them. CDR1 and CDR2 from the germline V gene are PRHDT and FYEKMQ (reference sequence). This CDR3 comprises 14 residues. DNA for the CDR3: TGTGCCAGCAGCTTAGAGGGAAGAGAAGAGACCCAGTACTTC. Translating it yields CASSLEGREETQYF.

This rearrangement joins TRBV6-5 to TRBJ1-1; the D is unclear. V lost 7 bases and J 1 base, leaving 10 bases between the germline ends. The germline CDR1 and CDR2 sequences are MNHEY and SVGAGI. The CDR3 spans 13 residues. Written as DNA, the CDR3 is TGTGCCAGCAAGGAGATCGGGAACACTGAAGCTTTCTTT. Translation: CASKEIGNTEAFF.

The DNA of the CDR3 is TGTGCCAGCAGTGACCATAGCGGGGGCACAGATACGCAGTATTTT. It encodes CASSDHSGGTDTQYF. The chain recombines TRBV6-4 with TRBJ2-3; 8 nucleotides line up with TRBD2. Germline trimming cut 2 bases from V and 1 base from J; bases unmatched to any gene: 2. The germline gives CDR1 MRHNA, CDR2 SNTAGT. This CDR3 contains 15 residues.

The rearrangement uses TRBV6-5 and TRBJ1-1; 9 bases map to TRBD1. In germline, CDR1 is MNHEY, CDR2 SVGAGI. The V and J ends lost 6 bases and 8 bases, in that order; junction bases with no gene match: 10. This CDR3 comprises 14 residues. The CDR3 loop reads CASSQDRGLMEAFF. The CDR3 DNA is TGTGCCAGCAGCCAGGACAGGGGTTTGATGGAAGCTTTCTTT.

This chain connects TRBV5-6 to TRBJ1-6; D perhaps matches TRBD1 (5 bases). V was clipped by 6 bases and J by 10 bases, with 14 bases between them. The germline gives CDR1 SGHDT, CDR2 YYEEEE. The CDR3 sequence is 13 residues long. CDR3: CASTWGGNSPLHF. The CDR3 DNA sequence: TGTGCCAGCACCTGGGGGGGGAACTCACCCCTCCACTTT.

The chain joins TRBV2 to TRBJ2-7; unclear D gene. Per the germline V gene, CDR1 is SNHLY and CDR2 is FYNNEI. The CDR3 covers 12 residues. V dropped 2 bases and J dropped 6 bases, with 8 bases sitting between them. The CDR3 DNA follows: TGTGCCAGCAGTGAAATCGTCGGCGAGCAGTACTTC. Residues: CASSEIVGEQYF.

This clone was recorded once. CDR3 sequence reads: CASSAPGTGYEQYF. Written as DNA, the CDR3 is TGTGCCAGCAGCGCTCCCGGGACGGGGTACGAGCAGTACTTC. The chain recombines TRBV7-6 with TRBJ2-7; D possibly uses TRBD1 or TRBD2 (5 bases each). This CDR3 is built from 14 residues. V lost 5 bases to trimming and J lost 4 bases, with 15 bases between them. Germline CDR1 SGHVS, CDR2 FNYEAQ. Drawing the rest from reference TRBV7-6 and TRBJ2-7, the complete variable domain is GAGVSQSPRYKVTKRGQDVALRCDPISGHVSLYWYRQALGQGPEFLTYFNYEAQQDKSGLPNDRFSAERPEGSISTLTIQRTEQRDSAMYRCASSAPGTGYEQYFGPGTRLTVT.

This clone showed up just once. The chain links TRBV7-9 to TRBJ1-2; tentative D call: TRBD1 (5 bases). V shed 4 bases and J shed 2 bases, with 17 bases lying between them. CDR1 is SEHNR, CDR2 FQNEAQ, per germline (reference sequence). The CDR3 consists of 16 residues. In nucleotides, the CDR3 is TGTGCCAGCAGCTGGAGTACCGGGACCTTAAACTATGGCTACACCTTC. Its translation is CASSWSTGTLNYGYTF.